This entry lists 16 T cell receptor beta chains sequenced from one sample in a study of PD-1 blockade in classical Hodgkin lymphoma. Every single patient, without exception, relapsed after autologous stem cell transplantation, and brentuximab vedotin exposure varied. Profiling relied on immunoSEQ multiplex PCR, and the TCRdb table lists in-frame clones only, not all of them. The sample consists of approximately 50,000 clones, around 73% of them appearing once. The sequenced sample was peripheral blood mononuclear cells (PBMCs), obtained before the second cycle of nivolumab. These receptors all stem from a human donor with classical Hodgkin lymphoma.

The rearrangement links TRBV13 to TRBJ1-2; D may be TRBD1 (5 bases). Germline V gives CDR1 PRHDT, CDR2 FYEKMQ (reference sequence). The CDR3 sequence is 13 residues long. V lost 5 bases to trimming and J lost 4 bases, with 11 bases between them. The CDR3: CASSTVGVYGYTF. The CDR3 DNA is TGTGCCAGCAGCACCGTGGGGGTCTATGGCTACACCTTC.

The gene calls are TRBV27 and TRBJ1-2; 7 nucleotides line up with TRBD1. The CDR3 extends over 13 amino acids. The trim removed 2 bases at V and 8 bases at J, leaving 5 bases unmatched. Germline CDR1 reads MNHEY; CDR2 reads SMNVEV (reference sequence). The CDR3 nucleotides are TGTGCCAGCAGTTTAAGGGGGCGTCGAGGCTACACCTTC. It codes for CASSLRGRRGYTF.

This clone is medium-sized (0.01 to 0.1%). The chain carries TRBV4-2 and TRBJ1-5; the D gene is possibly TRBD1 (5 bases). With 1 base removed from V and 1 base from J, the gap between germline ends came to 8 bases. The CDR3 consists of 15 residues. Germline values: CDR1 LGHNA, CDR2 YNFKEQ. Written as DNA, the CDR3 is TGTGCCAGCAGCCAAGGGAACAGGAGCAATCAGCCCCAGCATTTT. This gives the protein CASSQGNRSNQPQHF.

The gene calls are TRBV11-2 and TRBJ2-1, with D tentatively TRBD2 (5 bases). Germline V gives CDR1 SGHAT, CDR2 FQNNGV. The V end was cut by 2 bases, the J end by 6 bases, with 14 bases between. CDR3 length: 15 residues. In nucleotides, the CDR3 is TGTGCCAGCAGCTTACCCTACCGGACTTTCAATGAGCAGTTCTTC. Translated, it gives CASSLPYRTFNEQFF.

V is TRBV19 and J is TRBJ1-3, with 7 bases aligning to TRBD1. V was pared by 3 bases and J by 0 bases, with 8 bases of the junction left unmatched. The CDR3 extends over 17 amino acids. Per the germline V gene, CDR1 is LNHDA and CDR2 is SQIVND (reference sequence). DNA for the CDR3: TGTGCCAGTAGTATGGGCCGGGACAGCGGCTCTGGAAACACCATATATTTT. Amino acid sequence: CASSMGRDSGSGNTIYF. Drawing the rest from reference TRBV19 and TRBJ1-3, the complete variable domain is DGGITQSPKYLFRKEGQNVTLSCEQNLNHDAMYWYRQDPGQGLRLIYYSQIVNDFQKGDIAEGYSVSREKKESFPLTVTSAQKNPTAFYLCASSMGRDSGSGNTIYFGEGSWLTVV.

The chain has TRBV6-5 and TRBJ2-3; no clear D. There are 11 residues in the CDR3. V lost 8 bases and J 1 base, leaving 4 bases between the germline ends. CDR1 and CDR2 from the germline V gene are MNHEY and SVGAGI. CDR3 nucleotide sequence: TGTGCCAGCGGGGGCACAGATACGCAGTATTTT. This encodes CASGGTDTQYF.

The CDR3, as DNA: TGTGCCAGCAGCCGTCCCGGGACAGGGAAGACCTACGAGCAGTACTTC. Translation gives CASSRPGTGKTYEQYF. This rearrangement joins TRBV7-9 to TRBJ2-7, with 9 bases matching TRBD1. Germline values: CDR1 SEHNR, CDR2 FQNEAQ (reference sequence). The CDR3 loop spans 16 amino acids. V lost 5 bases to trimming and J lost 2 bases; unmatched junction nucleotides: 10.

The chain links TRBV27 to TRBJ1-3, with 7 bases lining up with TRBD1. Looked up from germline, CDR1 is MNHEY and CDR2 is SMNVEV (reference sequence). This CDR3 contains 13 residues. J was trimmed by 2 bases and V by 7 bases; bases with no gene match: 2. This chain's CDR3 is CASMTGPGNTIYF. CDR3 nucleotides: TGTGCCAGCATGACAGGGCCTGGAAACACCATATATTTT.

The chain couples TRBV7-2 to TRBJ2-7, with D unresolved. This CDR3 is 11 amino acids long. Germline CDR1 SGHTA, CDR2 FQGNSA. V was clipped by 2 bases and J by 4 bases, with 3 bases between them. The CDR3 loop reads CASSLRYEQYF. The CDR3, as DNA: TGTGCCAGCAGCTTAAGGTACGAGCAGTACTTC.

The chain uses TRBV6-5 and TRBJ2-7; D is unresolved. V lost 4 bases, J lost 1 base, and 17 bases lay in between. This CDR3 has 16 residues. Germline loops: CDR1 MNHEY, CDR2 SVGAGI. The CDR3 protein is CASSSRDAALSYEQYF. CDR3 sequence (DNA): TGTGCCAGCAGTTCCCGTGACGCGGCCCTGTCCTACGAGCAGTACTTC.

This clone showed up just once. This chain connects TRBV27 to TRBJ2-7; 9 bases map to TRBD1. Germline values: CDR1 MNHEY, CDR2 SMNVEV (reference sequence). The CDR3 length is 15 residues. Trimming cost V 4 bases and J 2 bases; bases outside gene matches: 6. This CDR3 reads CASSSGQGQTYEQYF. The CDR3 region has the DNA TGTGCCAGCAGTTCGGGACAGGGACAAACCTACGAGCAGTACTTC.

This clone was seen a handful of times. The V and J genes are TRBV27 and TRBJ2-3; perhaps TRBD1 as D (6 bases). The CDR3 consists of 16 residues. Germline V gene data show CDR1 as MNHEY and CDR2 as SMNVEV (reference sequence). Trimming removed 5 bases from V and 1 base from J, with 16 bases in between. The CDR3 is CASSTARGKGTDTQYF. CDR3 DNA sequence: TGTGCCAGCAGTACCGCCAGGGGAAAGGGCACAGATACGCAGTATTTT.

The genes are TRBV7-9 and TRBJ1-1; a possible D gene is TRBD1 (6 bases). Germline CDR1 SEHNR, CDR2 FQNEAQ (reference sequence). This CDR3 is built from 13 residues. V lost 1 base and J 9 bases, leaving 12 bases between the germline ends. This CDR3 is CASSLEQGLKAFF. The CDR3 DNA follows: TGTGCCAGCAGCTTAGAACAGGGCCTTAAAGCTTTCTTT.

The chain uses TRBV7-2 and TRBJ2-7, with TRBD2 as a possible D gene (6 bases). The CDR3 has 15 residues. Trimming stripped 2 bases from V and 4 bases from J, with 15 bases between. Germline V gene data show CDR1 as SGHTA and CDR2 as FQGNSA. The CDR3: CASSLRGSPPYEQYF. The CDR3 DNA is TGTGCCAGCAGCTTACGGGGGAGCCCACCTTACGAGCAGTACTTC.

The rearrangement joins TRBV6-1 to TRBJ1-5; the D gene is possibly TRBD1 (6 bases). The CDR3 is made up of 14 amino acids. With 1 base removed from V and 6 bases from J, the gap between germline ends came to 10 bases. CDR1 and CDR2 (germline): MNHNS, SASEGT. For the CDR3, the DNA is TGTGCCAGCAGTGAAGGACAGGTCTTTCAGCCCCAGCATTTT. It translates to CASSEGQVFQPQHF.

This rearrangement joins TRBV2 to TRBJ2-7, with 8 bases identical to TRBD2. Germline CDR1 and CDR2: SNHLY and FYNNEI. V was clipped by 7 bases and J by 7 bases; unmatched bases: 12. This CDR3 spans 14 amino acids. CDR3 sequence reads: CASTERELSGEQYF. DNA of the CDR3: TGTGCCAGCACTGAGCGGGAGCTTTCAGGAGAGCAGTACTTC.